Listed here are 24 T cell receptor beta chains from one sample, sequenced in a study of T cells in localized non-small cell lung cancer. Sequencing used immunoSEQ multiplex PCR; TCRdb keeps in-frame clones, though not all of them. The repertoire holds 20,000 to 25,000 clones, with around 87% as singletons. The sample consisted of PBMCs, taken before any cancer treatment. The source of these receptors is a man between 40 and 69 years old with stage II squamous cell lung carcinoma.

Only one count was recorded for this clone. The chain uses TRBV10-1 and TRBJ1-2, with D tentatively TRBD1 (5 bases). V lost 3 bases and J lost 4, with 18 bases in between. The CDR3 loop spans 16 amino acids. Germline loops: CDR1 WNHNN, CDR2 SYGVQD (reference sequence). This chain's CDR3 is CASSDHGTWGRYGYTF. DNA of the CDR3: TGCGCCAGCAGTGACCATGGGACCTGGGGACGCTATGGCTACACCTTC.

This rearrangement joins TRBV6-4 to TRBJ2-2; possibly TRBD2 for D (6 bases). V was trimmed by 4 bases and J by 6 bases, leaving 9 bases between them. The germline gives CDR1 MRHNA, CDR2 SNTAGT. The CDR3 covers 13 residues. DNA for the CDR3: TGTGCCAGCAGTGCGGAGCGGGCCGGGGAGCTGTTTTTT. Translating gives CASSAERAGELFF.

The J gene is TRBJ2-3, the V gene TRBV4-1; the match to TRBD2 covers 8 bases. Germline CDR1 and CDR2: MGHRA and YSYEKL. The V segment lost 0 bases and the J segment 5 bases; nucleotides outside the gene matches: 7. The CDR3 runs to 16 residues. CDR3 residues: CASSQDPGLGRDTQYF. The CDR3 DNA reads as TGCGCCAGCAGCCAAGACCCGGGACTAGGAAGAGATACGCAGTATTTT.

The chain combines TRBV19 with TRBJ1-3; TRBD1 is a possible D gene (6 bases). CDR3 length: 14 residues. Germline CDR1 and CDR2: LNHDA and SQIVND (reference sequence). V was shortened by 9 bases and J by 1 base, with 13 bases between the two germline ends. The CDR3 DNA sequence: TGTGCCAGCCAGGGGTCTTTATCTGGAAACACCATATATTTT. Protein product: CASQGSLSGNTIYF.

The chain combines TRBV29-1 with TRBJ1-1; 9 nucleotides align to TRBD1. There are 15 residues in the CDR3. V shed 4 bases, J shed 14 bases, and the junction held 20 bases outside the gene matches. The germline gives CDR1 SQVTM, CDR2 ANQGSEA. The CDR3 reads CSVGSTRGQGSPRFF. The CDR3 bases are TGCAGCGTTGGAAGCACGCGGGGACAGGGCAGTCCAAGGTTCTTT.

This chain joins TRBV20-1 and TRBJ2-7, with D tentatively TRBD2 (6 bases). CDR1 DFQATT and CDR2 SNEGSKA come from the germline V gene (reference sequence). This CDR3 is built from 11 residues. V shed 3 bases and J shed 4 bases, with 7 bases lying between them. The DNA of the CDR3 is TGCAGTGCTAGGGGACTTTACGAGCAGTACTTC. Protein sequence: CSARGLYEQYF.

J is TRBJ2-3 and V is TRBV5-1; D is unclear. The CDR3 extends over 12 amino acids. The V end lost 3 bases, the J end lost 4 bases, and 6 bases lay between the germline ends. CDR1 and CDR2 from the germline V gene are SGHRS and YFSETQ. CDR3 residues: CASSYTADTQYF. CDR3 in DNA: TGCGCCAGCAGCTACACAGCAGATACGCAGTATTTT.

This clone was seen a few times. This chain uses TRBV9 with TRBJ1-4; 7 positions agree with TRBD1. CDR3 size: 14 residues. The germline gives CDR1 SGDLS, CDR2 YYNGEE. Trimming cost V 3 bases and J 5 bases; bases outside gene matches: 4. The chain's CDR3 is CASSGQGENEKLFF. The CDR3 DNA follows: TGTGCCAGCAGCGGACAGGGAGAAAATGAAAAACTGTTTTTT.

The chain combines TRBV10-3 with TRBJ2-7, with D possibly called TRBD1 or TRBD2 (5 bases each). Between the trimmed V and J ends, which lost 7 bases and 7 bases, there was a span of 20 bases. The CDR3 length is 14 residues. Germline V CDR1 and CDR2: ENHRY, SYGVKD. Here the CDR3 reads CAIKGERGSGEQYF. The CDR3 DNA follows: TGTGCCATCAAAGGGGAACGGGGAAGTGGAGAGCAGTACTTC.

This chain connects TRBV4-3 to TRBJ2-2; 7 bases line up with TRBD1. The V segment lost 0 bases and the J segment 0 bases; nucleotides outside the gene matches: 4. The germline V gene encodes CDR1 LGHNA and CDR2 YSLEER. The CDR3 runs 17 residues. The CDR3 protein is CASSQEPDRANTGELFF. CDR3 sequence (DNA): TGCGCCAGCAGCCAAGAGCCAGACAGGGCGAACACCGGGGAGCTGTTTTTT.

This chain uses TRBV28 with TRBJ2-5; no clear D. This CDR3 region has 12 residues. Germline V gives CDR1 MDHEN, CDR2 SYDVKM. V was clipped by 8 bases and J by 4 bases, with 11 bases between them. The CDR3 DNA reads as TGTGCCAGCGGTTGGAACGGAGAGACCCAGTACTTC. Translating gives CASGWNGETQYF.

The V call is TRBV5-4, the J call TRBJ2-5; TRBD2 matches at 10 bases. The V gene end was trimmed by 2 bases and the J gene end by 3 bases; junction bases not matched to a gene: 7. The CDR3 loop spans 16 amino acids. CDR1 SGHNT and CDR2 YYREEE come from the germline V gene (reference sequence). The CDR3 loop reads CASSFDLAGAKETQYF. The CDR3 region has the DNA TGTGCCAGCAGCTTCGACCTAGCGGGGGCCAAAGAGACCCAGTACTTC.

This chain connects TRBV7-2 to TRBJ2-5; possibly TRBD2 for D (6 bases). CDR3 length equals 14 residues. Germline assignment: CDR1 SGHTA and CDR2 FQGNSA. Trimming left V 5 bases short and J 0 bases short, with 10 bases between. In DNA form, the CDR3 reads TGTGCCAGCAGCCGCCTAGCGAACCAAGAGACCCAGTACTTC. Its protein product is CASSRLANQETQYF.

CDR3: CASSPSRNIQYF. The DNA of the CDR3 is TGTGCCAGCAGCCCCTCGAGGAACATTCAGTACTTC. The J gene is TRBJ2-4, the V gene TRBV11-2; D remains unclear. The CDR3 length is 12 residues. The germline V gene encodes CDR1 SGHAT and CDR2 FQNNGV. V lost 5 bases and J lost 7, with 9 bases in between. The entire variable domain, with the rest obtained from reference TRBV11-2 and TRBJ2-4, is as follows: EAGVAQSPRYKIIEKRQSVAFWCNPISGHATLYWYQQILGQGPKLLIQFQNNGVVDDSQLPKDRFSAERLKGVDSTLKIQPAKLEDSAVYLCASSPSRNIQYFGAGTRLSVL.

The table lists this clone with a count of one. The chain is built from TRBV7-2 and TRBJ2-7, with 7 bases aligning to TRBD1. Germline V CDR1 and CDR2: SGHTA, FQGNSA. The junction had 7 bases not matched to a gene; V was cut back by 5 bases and J by 9 bases. The CDR3 spans 12 residues. Written as DNA, the CDR3 is TGTGCCAGCAGCCCGGGGACAGCGAGGCAGTACTTC. This gives the protein CASSPGTARQYF.

This chain connects TRBV2 to TRBJ2-1; the match to TRBD2 covers 9 bases. The germline V gene encodes CDR1 SNHLY and CDR2 FYNNEI. J was trimmed by 4 bases and V by 8 bases; bases with no gene match: 6. This CDR3 is 14 amino acids long. The CDR3 protein is CASAQTSGYNEQFF. CDR3 DNA: TGTGCCAGCGCTCAGACTAGCGGTTACAATGAGCAGTTCTTC. The whole variable domain, remainder taken from reference TRBV2 and TRBJ2-1, is EPEVTQTPSHQVTQMGQEVILRCVPISNHLYFYWYRQILGQKVEFLVSFYNNEISEKSEIFDDQFSVERPDGSNFTLKIRSTKLEDSAMYFCASAQTSGYNEQFFGPGTRLTVL.

The chain carries TRBV28 and TRBJ2-1; 8 positions match TRBD2. The CDR3 runs 16 residues. Germline V gives CDR1 MDHEN, CDR2 SYDVKM. J lost 6 bases, V lost 7 bases, and 14 bases had no gene match. DNA of the CDR3: TGTGCCAGCATTGCAGGCCGCGCTAGCGGGCCCAATGAGCAGTTCTTC. Translating it yields CASIAGRASGPNEQFF.

The chain carries TRBV28 and TRBJ1-4, with TRBD1 as a possible D gene (5 bases). Looked up from germline, CDR1 is MDHEN and CDR2 is SYDVKM. The CDR3 is made up of 12 amino acids. V was cut by 6 bases and J by 11 bases, with 13 bases left in between. The CDR3 loop is CASRRGGEKLFF. Written as DNA, the CDR3 is TGTGCCAGCAGGAGGGGAGGGGAGAAACTGTTTTTT.

The chain is built from TRBV13 and TRBJ2-4; maybe TRBD2 (5 bases). The CDR3 has 14 amino acids. V was trimmed by 3 bases and J by 5 bases, leaving 11 bases between them. Germline V gene data show CDR1 as PRHDT and CDR2 as FYEKMQ (reference sequence). The CDR3 protein is CASSFREFENIQYF. CDR3 coding DNA: TGTGCCAGCAGCTTCCGGGAATTCGAAAACATTCAGTACTTC.

The rearrangement uses TRBV5-1 and TRBJ2-3, with TRBD2 identical over 8 bases. This CDR3 contains 14 residues. The germline gives CDR1 SGHRS, CDR2 YFSETQ. Unmatched junction bases numbered 0, after V lost 3 bases and J lost 0 bases. In DNA form, the CDR3 reads TGCGCCAGCAGCTCTAGCGGGAGCACAGATACGCAGTATTTT. Residues: CASSSSGSTDTQYF.

The table lists this clone with a count of one. The rearrangement uses TRBV9 and TRBJ2-2; 11 nucleotides align to TRBD2. The germline CDR1 and CDR2 sequences are SGDLS and YYNGEE. This CDR3 comprises 16 residues. The trim removed 4 bases at V and 1 base at J, leaving 3 bases unmatched. The DNA of the CDR3 is TGTGCCAGCAGCTTTCTAGCGGGGGGGAACACCGGGGAGCTGTTTTTT. Translated: CASSFLAGGNTGELFF. The whole variable domain, filled in from reference TRBV9 and TRBJ2-2, reads DSGVTQTPKHLITATGQRVTLRCSPRSGDLSVYWYQQSLDQGLQFLIQYYNGEERAKGNILERFSAQQFPDLHSELNLSSLELGDSALYFCASSFLAGGNTGELFFGEGSRLTVL.

The chain is built from TRBV5-4 and TRBJ2-7, with D perhaps matching TRBD2 (5 bases). This CDR3 has 15 residues. The germline CDR1 and CDR2 sequences are SGHNT and YYREEE (reference sequence). The V end lost 6 bases, the J end lost 0 bases, and 16 bases lay between the germline ends. The CDR3 DNA reads as TGTGCCAGCACCCTGGGAGCGGCTCCCTCCTACGAGCAGTACTTC. Its protein is CASTLGAAPSYEQYF.

This clone was found a few times. The chain is built from TRBV18 and TRBJ2-7; TRBD1 agrees at 7 bases. CDR1 and CDR2 from the germline V gene are KGHSH and LQKENI. With V trimmed by 8 bases and J by 6 bases, 13 bases remained unmatched. The CDR3 is 14 residues long. The CDR3 DNA follows: TGTGCCAGCCTCTCGGACAGGTCCGGGTCCGAGCAGTACTTC. Its translation is CASLSDRSGSEQYF.

This clone appeared a few times. The chain is built from TRBV5-1 and TRBJ2-2; D uncertain. Germline V gives CDR1 SGHRS, CDR2 YFSETQ. This CDR3 is 15 amino acids long. V lost 1 base and J lost 3, with 10 bases in between. The CDR3 loop is CASSLRQRYTGELFF. The CDR3 bases are TGCGCCAGCAGCTTGAGACAAAGGTACACCGGGGAGCTGTTTTTT. Full variable domain (outside the CDR3, taken from reference TRBV5-1 and TRBJ2-2): KAGVTQTPRYLIKTRGQQVTLSCSPISGHRSVSWYQQTPGQGLQFLFEYFSETQRNKGNFPGRFSGRQFSNSRSEMNVSTLELGDSALYLCASSLRQRYTGELFFGEGSRLTVL.